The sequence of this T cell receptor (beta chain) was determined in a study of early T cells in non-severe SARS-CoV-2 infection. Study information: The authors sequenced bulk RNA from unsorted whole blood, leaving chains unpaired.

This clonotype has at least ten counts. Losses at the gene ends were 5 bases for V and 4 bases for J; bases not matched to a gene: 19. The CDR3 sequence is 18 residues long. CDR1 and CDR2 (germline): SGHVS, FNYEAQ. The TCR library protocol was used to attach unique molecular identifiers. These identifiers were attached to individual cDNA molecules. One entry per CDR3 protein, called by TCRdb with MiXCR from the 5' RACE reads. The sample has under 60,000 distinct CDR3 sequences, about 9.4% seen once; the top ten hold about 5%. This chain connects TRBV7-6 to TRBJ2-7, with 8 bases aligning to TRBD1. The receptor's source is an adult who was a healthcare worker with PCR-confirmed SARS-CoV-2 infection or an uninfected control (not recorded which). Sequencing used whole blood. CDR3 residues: CASSLRSRGQGTKYEQYF. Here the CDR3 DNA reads TGTGCCAGCAGCCTTCGGAGCCGTGGACAGGGTACTAAGTACGAGCAGTACTTC.